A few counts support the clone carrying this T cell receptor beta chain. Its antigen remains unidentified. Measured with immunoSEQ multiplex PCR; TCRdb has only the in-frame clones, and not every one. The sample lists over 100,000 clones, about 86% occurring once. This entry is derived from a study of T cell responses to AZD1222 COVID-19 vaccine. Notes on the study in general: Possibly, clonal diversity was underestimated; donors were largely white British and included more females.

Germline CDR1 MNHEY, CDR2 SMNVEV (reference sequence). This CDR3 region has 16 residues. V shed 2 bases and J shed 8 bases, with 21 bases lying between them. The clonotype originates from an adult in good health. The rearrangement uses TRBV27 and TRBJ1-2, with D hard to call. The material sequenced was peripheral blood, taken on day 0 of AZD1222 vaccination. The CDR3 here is CASSLMLGQTMSGYTF. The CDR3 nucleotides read TGTGCCAGCAGTTTAATGCTCGGGCAGACTATGTCGGGCTACACCTTC.